These 10 T cell receptor beta chains came from one sample sequenced in a study of T-cell reconstitution after alpha-beta-depleted transplantation in children. Unique molecular identifiers were incorporated during preparation of the TCRbeta library. TCRdb redid the calling of the PCR reads with MiXCR, one entry per CDR3 protein. The repertoire consists of 450,000 to 600,000 distinct CDR3 sequences, with approximately 16% occurring once and the leading ten covering less than 4%. This material consisted of PBMCs from the stem cell graft donor, taken from the stem cell graft. These receptors were collected from a human donor who donated a stem cell graft to a child with acute lymphoblastic leukemia.

The rearrangement links TRBV3-1 to TRBJ2-1, with no clear D. V was shortened by 4 bases and J by 2 bases, with 15 bases between the two germline ends. Germline V gene sequence: CDR1 LGHDT, CDR2 YNNKEL (reference sequence). CDR3 size: 16 residues. The CDR3 spells CASSPLKSAAYNEQFF. CDR3 DNA sequence: TGTGCCAGCAGCCCACTGAAGAGCGCCGCCTACAATGAGCAGTTCTTC.

This clonotype has a handful of counts. The chain joins TRBV21-1 to TRBJ1-1. TRBV21-1 is classified as a pseudogene. The CDR3 totals 12 residues. CDR3 region: CASSKKNTEAFF. As DNA, the CDR3 is TGTGCCAGCAGCAAAAAGAACACTGAAGCTTTCTTT.

The V gene is TRBV20-1, the J gene TRBJ2-3, with D possibly matching TRBD2 (7 bases). Trimming removed 0 bases from V and 2 bases from J, with 18 bases in between. CDR1 is DFQATT and CDR2 is SNEGSKA in the germline V gene (reference sequence). The CDR3 extends over 17 amino acids. In nucleotides, the CDR3 is TGCAGTGCTAGAGAGGGGGGGCTAGCGGTGTCCACAGATACGCAGTATTTT. Its translation: CSAREGGLAVSTDTQYF.

The V gene is TRBV2, the J gene TRBJ2-1; possibly TRBD2 for D (6 bases). Germline CDR1 reads SNHLY; CDR2 reads FYNNEI. Trimming shortened V by 4 bases and J by 7 bases, and 20 bases separated the two germline ends. This CDR3 spans 16 amino acids. CDR3 loop: CASSVLAQTYENEQFF. CDR3 coding DNA: TGTGCCAGCAGTGTGCTAGCGCAAACTTACGAGAATGAGCAGTTCTTC. The variable domain in full, with the rest retrieved from reference TRBV2 and TRBJ2-1, is EPEVTQTPSHQVTQMGQEVILRCVPISNHLYFYWYRQILGQKVEFLVSFYNNEISEKSEIFDDQFSVERPDGSNFTLKIRSTKLEDSAMYFCASSVLAQTYENEQFFGPGTRLTVL.

CDR3 DNA sequence: TGTGCCAGTAGTAGCAGGGCTTACAATCAGCCCCAGCATTTT. Translating it yields CASSSRAYNQPQHF. The rearrangement links TRBV19 to TRBJ1-5, with D possibly matching TRBD1 (5 bases). The CDR3 loop spans 14 amino acids. Germline CDR1 reads LNHDA; CDR2 reads SQIVND (reference sequence). Trimming removed 4 bases at V and 3 bases at J, with 10 bases between. Looking up the rest from reference TRBV19 and TRBJ1-5 gives the full variable domain: DGGITQSPKYLFRKEGQNVTLSCEQNLNHDAMYWYRQDPGQGLRLIYYSQIVNDFQKGDIAEGYSVSREKKESFPLTVTSAQKNPTAFYLCASSSRAYNQPQHFGDGTRLSIL.

This chain links TRBV6-2 or TRBV6-3 with TRBJ2-1, with 13 positions matching TRBD2. The CDR3 is 16 amino acids. Trimming removed 0 bases from V and 13 bases from J; junction bases left unmatched: 9. Germline CDR1 MNHEY, CDR2 SVGEGT. The CDR3 spells CASSYSGTSGTTRQFF. CDR3 nucleotide sequence: TGTGCCAGCAGTTACTCCGGGACTAGCGGGACAACTCGCCAGTTCTTC.

This clonotype was counted a few times. The V call is TRBV24-1, the J call TRBJ2-1; maybe TRBD2 (5 bases). This CDR3 comprises 14 residues. The V end lost 5 bases, the J end lost 6 bases, and 13 bases lay between the germline ends. The germline V gene has CDR1 KGHDR and CDR2 SFDVKD. The CDR3 DNA follows: TGTGCCACCAGTGTCGCCGGGAAGTCCAATGAGCAGTTCTTC. Translated, it gives CATSVAGKSNEQFF.

CDR3 protein: CSALAGGSTDTQYF. As DNA, the CDR3 is TGCAGTGCTTTAGCGGGAGGGAGCACAGATACGCAGTATTTT. This chain uses TRBV20-1 with TRBJ2-3; TRBD2 matches 11 bases. The CDR3 runs to 14 residues. The germline gives CDR1 DFQATT, CDR2 SNEGSKA (reference sequence). J lost 0 bases, V lost 5 bases, and 1 base had no gene match.

This chain links TRBV4-1 with TRBJ2-3; D remains ambiguous. Germline V CDR1 and CDR2: MGHRA, YSYEKL. The CDR3 is 14 amino acids. Trimming removed 3 bases from V and 0 bases from J, with 7 bases in between. CDR3 sequence reads: CASSQAGSTDTQYF. CDR3 nucleotides: TGCGCCAGCAGCCAGGCCGGTAGCACAGATACGCAGTATTTT.

This sequence joins TRBV2 and TRBJ2-7; unclear D gene. The germline V gene has CDR1 SNHLY and CDR2 FYNNEI. This CDR3 contains 17 residues. V was pared by 0 bases and J by 7 bases, with 22 bases between. The chain's CDR3 is CASSEAYPPDAVWEQYF. The CDR3 DNA follows: TGTGCCAGCAGTGAAGCGTACCCTCCGGACGCAGTTTGGGAGCAGTACTTC. Filled out from reference TRBV2 and TRBJ2-7, the complete variable domain reads EPEVTQTPSHQVTQMGQEVILRCVPISNHLYFYWYRQILGQKVEFLVSFYNNEISEKSEIFDDQFSVERPDGSNFTLKIRSTKLEDSAMYFCASSEAYPPDAVWEQYFGPGTRLTVT.